This T cell receptor beta chain was identified during a study of blood T cell repertoires in COVID-19. As for the study in general: COVID-19 samples collected from the United States, Italy and Spain covered acute and convalescent phases. The analysed material was cDNA or gDNA that came from T cells, B-cell-depleted T cells, or PBMCs.

The CDR3 is 14 residues long. From germline, CDR1 is MGHDK and CDR2 SYGVNS. The germline V and J ends were trimmed by 7 bases and 5 bases, with 15 bases remaining between them. In the source study's methods: The assay estimated nucleated cells by amplifying reference gene primers. The protocol was immunoSEQ multiplex PCR, while the TCRdb copy is restricted to in-frame clones and leaves out a portion. V and J calls and clone size are copied from that table; D and trimming were computed from the DNA. The top ten hold roughly an eighth of the sample, which has approximately 90,000 clones, about 85% seen once.

This receptor was identified in a human donor in a cohort sampled during active COVID-19. The sequenced sample was peripheral blood. The chain uses TRBV25-1 and TRBJ2-1, with D tentatively TRBD2 (5 bases). Here the CDR3 DNA reads TGTGCCAGCATCGCGGGCGGACGCCACAATGAGCAGTTCTTC. Protein sequence: CASIAGGRHNEQFF. The full variable domain, in which reference TRBV25-1 and TRBJ2-1 provide the parts outside the CDR3, is EADIYQTPRYLVIGTGKKITLECSQTMGHDKMYWYQQDPGMELHLIHYSYGVNSTEKGDLSSESTVSRIRTEHFPLTLESARPSHTSQYLCASIAGGRHNEQFFGPGTRLTVL.